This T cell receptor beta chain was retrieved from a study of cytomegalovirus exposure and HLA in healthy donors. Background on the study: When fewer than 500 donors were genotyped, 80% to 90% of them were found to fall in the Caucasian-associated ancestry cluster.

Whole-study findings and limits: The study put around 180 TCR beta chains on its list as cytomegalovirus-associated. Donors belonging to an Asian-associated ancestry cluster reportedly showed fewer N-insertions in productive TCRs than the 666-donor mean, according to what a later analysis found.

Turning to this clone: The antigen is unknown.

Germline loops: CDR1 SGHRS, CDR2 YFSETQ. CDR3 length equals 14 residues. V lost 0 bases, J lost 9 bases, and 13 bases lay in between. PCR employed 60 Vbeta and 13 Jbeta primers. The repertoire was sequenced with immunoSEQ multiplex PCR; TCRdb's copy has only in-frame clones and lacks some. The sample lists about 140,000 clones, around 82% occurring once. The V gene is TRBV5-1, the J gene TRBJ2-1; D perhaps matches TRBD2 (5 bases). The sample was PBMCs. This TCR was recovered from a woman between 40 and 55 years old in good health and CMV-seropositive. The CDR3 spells CASSLESFEGEQFF. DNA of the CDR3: TGCGCCAGCAGCTTGGAAAGTTTTGAGGGTGAGCAGTTCTTC.